The 14 T cell receptor beta chains presented below share a single source sample, sequenced in a study of identical twins. TCRdb called the 5' RACE reads again in MiXCR, with one record for every CDR3 protein. The repertoire holds more than 650,000 distinct CDR3 sequences, 5.5% to 6.5% seen once, with 1.5% to 2% in the top ten. The sequenced material came from naive T cells sorted from blood. The origin of the receptors is a man younger than 35 in good health.

This clonotype was recorded many times. J is TRBJ2-7 and V is TRBV5-1; D possibly uses TRBD1 or TRBD2 (5 bases each). Germline loops: CDR1 SGHRS, CDR2 YFSETQ. The V and J ends lost 6 bases and 0 bases respectively, with 16 bases between them. The CDR3 extends over 15 amino acids. The CDR3 loop reads CASTRGPNLSYEQYF. The CDR3 DNA is TGCGCCAGCACCCGGGGACCGAATCTCTCCTACGAGCAGTACTTC.

This clonotype came up a few times. V is TRBV5-1 and J is TRBJ2-7; TRBD2 aligns across 8 bases. The V segment lost 3 bases and the J segment 4 bases; nucleotides outside the gene matches: 9. CDR1 is SGHRS and CDR2 is YFSETQ in the germline V gene. The CDR3 extends over 15 amino acids. The CDR3 reads CASSWTGGATYEQYF. CDR3 DNA sequence: TGCGCCAGCAGCTGGACGGGGGGGGCGACGTACGAGCAGTACTTC.

In its sample, this clonotype was seen many times. CDR3 sequence: CSAPTTITGELFF. The CDR3, as DNA: TGCAGTGCGCCGACCACTATCACCGGGGAGCTGTTTTTT. The rearrangement uses TRBV20-1 and TRBJ2-2; D uncertain. This CDR3 spans 13 amino acids. Trimming removed 6 bases at V and 4 bases at J, with 12 bases between. Germline assignment: CDR1 DFQATT and CDR2 SNEGSKA (reference sequence).

This clonotype was observed at least ten times. The chain links TRBV12-3 or TRBV12-4 to TRBJ1-1; D remains unclear. There are 12 residues in the CDR3. Trimming took off 8 bases at V and 11 bases at J, with 18 bases between the two ends. The CDR3 reads CASASGHSKAFF. The CDR3 coding sequence is TGTGCCAGCGCTTCCGGGCATAGTAAGGCTTTCTTT.

The V and J genes are TRBV7-6 and TRBJ2-1, with 7 bases aligning to TRBD1. Trimming took 0 bases from V and 6 from J; bases not matched to a gene: 11. CDR1 is SGHVS and CDR2 is FNYEAQ in the germline V gene. The CDR3 spans 17 residues. CDR3 in amino acids: CASSLAKDRPVPNEQFF. In DNA form, the CDR3 reads TGTGCCAGCAGCTTAGCTAAGGACAGGCCGGTCCCCAATGAGCAGTTCTTC. Full variable domain (outside the CDR3, taken from reference TRBV7-6 and TRBJ2-1): GAGVSQSPRYKVTKRGQDVALRCDPISGHVSLYWYRQALGQGPEFLTYFNYEAQQDKSGLPNDRFSAERPEGSISTLTIQRTEQRDSAMYRCASSLAKDRPVPNEQFFGPGTRLTVL.

This clonotype was found many times. The chain couples TRBV5-1 to TRBJ2-2; TRBD2 aligns across 8 bases. V dropped 3 bases and J dropped 0; count of bases not matched to a gene: 7. The CDR3 extends over 17 amino acids. Germline V gene data show CDR1 as SGHRS and CDR2 as YFSETQ. The chain's CDR3 is CASSWASGYSNTGELFF. In nucleotides, the CDR3 is TGCGCCAGCAGCTGGGCTAGCGGGTATTCGAACACCGGGGAGCTGTTTTTT.

This clonotype was seen a few times. V usage is TRBV5-1 and J usage is TRBJ2-2, with TRBD2 as a possible D gene (6 bases). Germline assignment: CDR1 SGHRS and CDR2 YFSETQ. Trimming took 5 bases from V and 5 from J, leaving 10 bases between them. The CDR3 has 13 residues. The DNA for the CDR3 is TGCGCCAGCAGGGAGGGAGAAACCGGGGAGCTGTTTTTT. Protein product: CASREGETGELFF.

The rearrangement uses TRBV11-2 and TRBJ1-1; D ambiguous. Trimming removed 5 bases at V and 11 bases at J, with 15 bases between. Germline V lookup: CDR1 SGHAT, CDR2 FQNNGV. The CDR3 is made up of 12 amino acids. The CDR3 is CASSQARAGAFF. Written as DNA, the CDR3 is TGTGCCAGCAGCCAAGCGAGGGCCGGGGCTTTCTTT.

This clonotype was seen at least ten times. The chain carries TRBV20-1 and TRBJ2-1, with a weak D call TRBD2 (6 bases). Trimming took 3 bases from V and 0 from J, leaving 9 bases between them. The CDR3 extends over 14 amino acids. Germline V gene lookup returns CDR1 DFQATT and CDR2 SNEGSKA (reference sequence). The CDR3 region has the DNA TGCAGTGCTAGCTCTAGCGACTCCTACAATGAGCAGTTCTTC. Translated: CSASSSDSYNEQFF.

This clonotype was detected many times. DNA of the CDR3: TGTGCCAGCAGTTACACGGACGACCGCTCTGGGGCCAACGTCCTGACTTTC. It yields the protein CASSYTDDRSGANVLTF. The chain is built from TRBV6-5 and TRBJ2-6; no clear D gene. The CDR3 spans 17 residues. CDR1 and CDR2 (germline): MNHEY, SVGAGI. V was clipped by 2 bases and J by 0 bases, with 11 bases between them.

This clonotype was observed many times. The V and J genes are TRBV6-2 or TRBV6-3 and TRBJ2-1; D is perhaps TRBD2 (6 bases). V dropped 10 bases and J dropped 5 bases, with 21 bases sitting between them. The CDR3 sequence is 15 residues long. The germline V gene has CDR1 MNHEY and CDR2 SVGEGT. This chain's CDR3 is CATGTSILVDNEQFF. Written as DNA, the CDR3 is TGTGCCACCGGGACTTCGATTCTAGTTGACAATGAGCAGTTCTTC.

This clonotype was detected ten times or more. V gene TRBV9 combines with J gene TRBJ2-3; no clear D. This CDR3 has 11 residues. Per germline, CDR1 SGDLS and CDR2 YYNGEE. V shed 4 bases and J shed 8 bases, with 8 bases lying between them. CDR3 region: CASSNVGTQYF. For the CDR3, the DNA is TGTGCCAGCAGCAACGTGGGTACGCAGTATTTT.

In this sample, this clonotype turned up a few times. V usage is TRBV20-1 and J usage is TRBJ2-1; 14 bases agree with TRBD2. CDR1 is DFQATT, CDR2 SNEGSKA, per germline (reference sequence). The ends lost 6 bases at V and 9 bases at J; junction bases unmatched: 7. There are 14 residues in the CDR3. DNA of the CDR3: TGCAGTGCGGCTGGGACTAGCGGGAGAGTTGAGCAGTTCTTC. Translated, it gives CSAAGTSGRVEQFF.

This clonotype was picked up many times. The germline gene is not matched at one end of the junction; a read error may be the cause. V gene TRBV29-1 combines with J gene TRBJ1-1, with D uncertain. The CDR3 has 15 amino acids. Germline V gives CDR1 SQVTM, CDR2 ANQGSEA. The CDR3 DNA follows: TGCAGCGTTCAAGACACCGCTTATATGAACACTGAAGCTTTCTTT. Protein: CSVQDTAYMNTEAFF.